The 22 T cell receptor beta chains presented below share a single source sample, sequenced in a study of shared clonotypes between healthy human individuals. Some clones are missing from TCRdb's copy, which holds only in-frame ones; the method was immunoSEQ multiplex PCR. Of roughly 760,000 clones in the sample, roughly 70% were seen once. Specimen: memory CD4+ T cells sorted from blood. As for subset: CD45RA-negative fraction. Receptors originate from a woman aged 25 to 45 in good health.

J is TRBJ2-7 and V is TRBV13, with TRBD2 matching 12 bases. The CDR3 runs to 17 residues. J was trimmed by 2 bases and V by 3 bases; bases with no gene match: 8. Germline values: CDR1 PRHDT, CDR2 FYEKMQ (reference sequence). DNA for the CDR3: TGTGCCAGCAGCTTCAGGACTAGCGGGAATGTTCCCTACGAGCAGTACTTC. Residues: CASSFRTSGNVPYEQYF.

The chain links TRBV2 to TRBJ2-7; 7 bases map to TRBD2. The trim removed 0 bases at V and 5 bases at J, leaving 10 bases unmatched. Germline V gives CDR1 SNHLY, CDR2 FYNNEI. The CDR3 is made up of 16 amino acids. The CDR3 reads CASSEASATSLDEQYF. The CDR3 DNA reads as TGTGCCAGCAGTGAAGCGTCGGCGACTAGCTTGGACGAGCAGTACTTC.

The CDR3 reads CASSSGNSNTDTQYF. The CDR3 nucleotides read TGTGCCAGCAGCTCGGGTAACAGCAACACAGATACGCAGTATTTT. J is TRBJ2-3 and V is TRBV11-2; D gene unclear. The CDR3 has 15 amino acids. CDR1 is SGHAT, CDR2 FQNNGV, per germline. Trimming removed 4 bases from V and 2 bases from J, with 13 bases in between.

This clone was counted at least ten times. The rearrangement uses TRBV28 and TRBJ2-1, with 11 positions matching TRBD2. The CDR3 loop spans 15 amino acids. The J segment lost 6 bases and the V segment lost 6 bases, leaving 7 bases of the junction unmatched. Looked up from germline, CDR1 is MDHEN and CDR2 is SYDVKM. Here the CDR3 reads CASSNLAGGLNEQFF. The CDR3 DNA reads TGTGCCAGCAGCAATCTAGCGGGGGGTCTCAATGAGCAGTTCTTC.

There are a few counts of this clone. The chain links TRBV27 to TRBJ2-1; D remains ambiguous. Germline V gene sequence: CDR1 MNHEY, CDR2 SMNVEV (reference sequence). The CDR3 sequence is 13 residues long. The V gene lost 3 bases and the J gene lost 4 bases, with 7 bases spanning the gap. As DNA, the CDR3 is TGTGCCAGCAGTTTCGACATTTACAATGAGCAGTTCTTC. This codes for CASSFDIYNEQFF.

In this sample, this clone turned up a few times. This chain uses TRBV14 with TRBJ2-7; D possibly corresponds to TRBD1 (5 bases). The CDR3 loop spans 14 amino acids. Germline V CDR1 and CDR2: SGHDN, FVKESK. With 4 bases removed from V and 5 bases from J, the gap between germline ends came to 15 bases. CDR3 in amino acids: CASSRLQDIHEQYF. The CDR3 nucleotides read TGTGCCAGCAGCCGTTTACAGGACATACACGAGCAGTACTTC.

The chain has TRBV28 and TRBJ1-2; 7 bases map to TRBD1. V trimming: 3 bases; J trimming: 10 bases; junction bases outside the gene matches: 5. Germline V CDR1 and CDR2: MDHEN, SYDVKM. The CDR3 loop spans 12 amino acids. DNA for the CDR3: TGTGCCAGCAGTTTCCGGACAGGTGTCTACACCTTC. Protein: CASSFRTGVYTF.

This chain links TRBV7-8 with TRBJ2-1; 7 bases fit TRBD2. J lost 6 bases, V lost 2 bases, and 10 bases had no gene match. This CDR3 has 16 amino acids. Per germline, CDR1 SGHVS and CDR2 FQNEAQ. The CDR3: CASSLIRREFGNEQFF. CDR3 sequence (DNA): TGTGCCAGCAGCTTAATCCGGCGGGAGTTTGGCAATGAGCAGTTCTTC.

The V gene is TRBV19, the J gene TRBJ2-5; no clear D. Germline CDR1 LNHDA, CDR2 SQIVND (reference sequence). The V end was cut by 4 bases, the J end by 4 bases, with 10 bases between. The CDR3 loop spans 13 amino acids. Here the CDR3 DNA reads TGTGCCAGTAGTACGACTTACATAGAGACCCAGTACTTC. Translated, it gives CASSTTYIETQYF.

The V call is TRBV5-1, the J call TRBJ1-3; D is perhaps TRBD1 (6 bases). CDR3 length: 17 amino acids. Trimming shortened V by 1 base and J by 1 base, and 15 bases separated the two germline ends. The germline V gene encodes CDR1 SGHRS and CDR2 YFSETQ. CDR3 loop: CASSLPTGAGSGNTIYF. CDR3 in DNA: TGCGCCAGCAGCTTGCCGACAGGCGCTGGGTCTGGAAACACCATATATTTT.

The chain is built from TRBV6-1 and TRBJ2-6; TRBD1 might be the D (6 bases). In germline, CDR1 is MNHNS, CDR2 SASEGT. Trimming left V 6 bases short and J 11 bases short, with 14 bases between. CDR3 size: 13 residues. This chain's CDR3 is CASRTGQPDVLTF. The CDR3, as DNA: TGTGCCAGCAGGACTGGACAGCCCGACGTCCTGACTTTC.

The V and J genes are TRBV4-1 and TRBJ2-7; 7 bases align to TRBD2. J gave up 4 bases and V 1 base, and 7 bases lay outside the gene matches. The CDR3 is 15 amino acids. The germline CDR1 and CDR2 sequences are MGHRA and YSYEKL. The CDR3 nucleotides read TGCGCCAGCAGCCAAGTTTCTAGCGGACTATACGAGCAGTACTTC. Amino acids: CASSQVSSGLYEQYF.

V and J are TRBV9 and TRBJ1-4, with D unresolved. Germline V gene data show CDR1 as SGDLS and CDR2 as YYNGEE. The CDR3 is made up of 13 amino acids. The ends were cut back, 0 bases at V and 4 bases at J, with 4 bases in the middle. The CDR3 DNA sequence: TGTGCCAGCAGCGTAGGCGGTAATGAAAAACTGTTTTTT. This codes for CASSVGGNEKLFF.

The V and J genes are TRBV2 and TRBJ1-5; 9 nucleotides agree with TRBD1. Trimming cost V 6 bases and J 2 bases; bases outside gene matches: 5. Germline-derived CDR1 and CDR2 are SNHLY and FYNNEI. This CDR3 is built from 15 residues. The CDR3 DNA sequence: TGTGCCAGCAGGCTACAGGGGGCCGGCAATCAGCCCCAGCATTTT. Translation gives CASRLQGAGNQPQHF.

V usage is TRBV11-3 and J usage is TRBJ1-1; no clear D. Trimming took 5 bases from V and 4 from J, leaving 8 bases between them. From germline, CDR1 is SGHNT and CDR2 YENEEA. The CDR3 loop spans 12 amino acids. Here the CDR3 DNA reads TGTGCCAGCAGCACGGTAGGCACTGAAGCTTTCTTT. It yields the protein CASSTVGTEAFF.

The CDR3 sequence: CASSLYSGGYSGNTIYF. CDR3 DNA: TGTGCCAGCAGCTTATACTCTGGGGGTTATTCTGGAAACACCATATATTTT. The gene calls are TRBV11-2 and TRBJ1-3; a weak D match, TRBD1 (5 bases). The germline V and J ends were trimmed by 2 bases and 1 base, with 15 bases remaining between them. The germline V gene has CDR1 SGHAT and CDR2 FQNNGV. This CDR3 spans 17 amino acids. Full variable domain (missing parts from reference TRBV11-2 and TRBJ1-3): EAGVAQSPRYKIIEKRQSVAFWCNPISGHATLYWYQQILGQGPKLLIQFQNNGVVDDSQLPKDRFSAERLKGVDSTLKIQPAKLEDSAVYLCASSLYSGGYSGNTIYFGEGSWLTVV.

The CDR3 sequence: CASSFSGREETQYF. CDR3 nucleotides: TGTGCCAGCAGCTTTAGCGGGAGGGAAGAGACCCAGTACTTC. The gene calls are TRBV7-2 and TRBJ2-5, with 11 bases that match TRBD2. CDR3 size: 14 residues. The junction had 0 bases not matched to a gene; V was cut back by 3 bases and J by 3 bases. Germline V gives CDR1 SGHTA, CDR2 FQGNSA.

J is TRBJ2-1 and V is TRBV18; a weak D match, TRBD1 (5 bases). Trimming stripped 1 base from V and 9 bases from J, with 10 bases between. Germline-derived CDR1 and CDR2 are KGHSH and LQKENI. CDR3 size: 13 residues. The CDR3 loop is CASSPLQTVEQFF. The CDR3 DNA sequence: TGTGCCAGCTCACCACTCCAGACAGTTGAGCAGTTCTTC.

The rearrangement links TRBV28 to TRBJ1-1; D might be TRBD1 (6 bases). Germline values: CDR1 MDHEN, CDR2 SYDVKM. The CDR3 spans 13 residues. Trimming cost V 7 bases and J 4 bases, with 13 bases left between them. CDR3 region: CASTEGGGTEAFF. The CDR3 nucleotides read TGTGCCAGCACCGAAGGGGGAGGCACTGAAGCTTTCTTT.

The rearrangement uses TRBV4-1 and TRBJ2-5, with 8 bases aligning to TRBD2. CDR1 is MGHRA and CDR2 is YSYEKL in the germline V gene. V lost 6 bases, J lost 4 bases, and 16 bases stayed unmatched. The CDR3 is made up of 17 amino acids. The DNA of the CDR3 is TGCGCCAGCAGTCGAGACTTTGGGGGTAGCGGGACAGAGACCCAGTACTTC. The encoded protein is CASSRDFGGSGTETQYF.

Comments on this clone: A junction boundary mismatches the germline segment, possibly from a read error. The V gene is TRBV5-3, the J gene TRBJ2-3; 8 bases map to TRBD1. TRBV5-3 is an ORF, and what it does is uncertain. This CDR3 comprises 15 residues. Written as DNA, the CDR3 is TGTGCCAGCAGCTTGCAGGGGGCGTCCGGAGATACGCAGTATTTT. Protein product: CASSLQGASGDTQYF.

The genes are TRBV5-4 and TRBJ2-3; D is ambiguous. Between the trimmed V and J ends, which lost 7 bases and 1 base, there was a span of 7 bases. In germline, CDR1 is SGHNT, CDR2 YYREEE (reference sequence). The CDR3 length is 12 residues. The CDR3: CASSPGTDTQYF. The CDR3 nucleotides read TGTGCCAGCTCTCCAGGCACAGATACGCAGTATTTT.